This T cell receptor beta chain derives from a study of blood T cells in healthy people across ages. Study results and limitations: PBMCs were not sorted, which prevented a conclusive comparison of naive versus antigen-experienced cells.

Samples each yielded at least 6 micrograms of total RNA. This clonotype was counted only a few times. The antigen is unknown. Germline CDR1 is MDHEN and CDR2 is SYDVKM. The length of the CDR3 is 13 residues. Losses at the gene ends were 7 bases for V and 7 bases for J; bases not matched to a gene: 7. Next came a second PCR, run for 7 to 11 cycles, which used a sample-barcoded 5' primer along with a J-beta primer mix. TCRdb used MiXCR to reprocess the 5' RACE reads, holding one entry per CDR3 protein. The sample yields 650,000 to 1,000,000 distinct CDR3 sequences, around 36% seen once. The TCR sequence derives from a man between 18 and 29 years old in good health. This sequence joins TRBV28 and TRBJ2-1; 7 positions match TRBD2. The sample taken for sequencing was blood. DNA for the CDR3: TGTGCCAGCACCCCGGGACTACTAAATGAGCAGTTCTTC. This encodes CASTPGLLNEQFF.